A selection of T cell receptor beta chains follows, all from one sample in a study of regulatory T cells in long-lasting Graves disease. Each CDR3 protein is one row after TCRdb ran MiXCR on the multiplex PCR reads. The sample shows about half a million distinct CDR3 sequences, under 25% of them seen only once. The specimen was peripheral blood mononuclear cells (PBMCs), collected when the disease was refractory, from a patient treated with antithyroid drugs. The receptors derive from a female donor with Graves disease. The CDR3 runs from the conserved cysteine through the conserved F or W. The D gene is left open where the match is weak. Size values are once, few and many counts, or a class for expanded clones, and some rows have none.

J gene | V gene | clone size | D gene | CDR3 protein | CDR3 DNA
TRBJ1-3 | TRBV28 | many | . | CASSNYEGTRDTIYF | TGTGCCAGCAGTAACTACGAAGGGACGAGAGACACCATATATTTT
TRBJ1-5 | TRBV5-1 | . | . | CASSLTVLTPGNQPQHF | TGCGCCAGCAGCTTGACGGTCCTCACACCAGGCAATCAGCCCCAGCATTTT
TRBJ1-1 | TRBV11-1 | few | . | CASSPRFGRGNTEAFF | TGTGCCAGCAGCCCCAGGTTCGGCCGGGGCAACACTGAAGCTTTCTTT
TRBJ1-2 | TRBV6-2/TRBV6-3 | . | . | CASSPMRDGYTF | TGTGCCAGCAGTCCGATGAGGGATGGCTACACCTTC
TRBJ2-1 | TRBV6-5 | . | TRBD2 | CASRWAGGPNEQFF | TGTGCCAGCCGTTGGGCGGGAGGGCCCAATGAGCAGTTCTTC
TRBJ2-2 | TRBV12-3/TRBV12-4 | few | . | CASSFQGDTGELFF | TGTGCCAGCAGTTTTCAAGGGGACACCGGGGAGCTGTTTTTT
TRBJ2-3 | TRBV7-7 | few | TRBD1 | CASSSGTGGTDTQYF | TGTGCTAGCAGCTCCGGGACAGGGGGCACAGATACGCAGTATTTT
TRBJ1-1 | TRBV29-1 | few | . | CSVEQGPESAFF | TGCAGCGTTGAGCAGGGGCCGGAGTCGGCTTTCTTT
TRBJ1-6 | TRBV6-1 | few | TRBD1 | CASKMGQGFGSPLHF | TGTGCCAGCAAGATGGGACAGGGGTTTGGTTCACCCCTCCACTTT
TRBJ2-4 | TRBV15 | . | . | CATSSGSKNIQYF | TGTGCCACCAGCAGTGGTTCCAAAAACATTCAGTACTTC
TRBJ1-1 | TRBV28 | few | TRBD1 | CASSSTGGLDTEAFF | TGTGCCAGCAGTTCGACAGGGGGCCTTGACACTGAAGCTTTCTTT
TRBJ1-2 | TRBV6-1 | many | . | CASSERVCTF | TGTGCCAGCAGTGAAAGGGTTTGCACCTTC
TRBJ1-1 | TRBV12-3/TRBV12-4 | many | TRBD1 | CASSITGQGKVEAFF | TGTGCCAGCAGTATTACGGGACAGGGGAAAGTTGAAGCTTTCTTT
TRBJ2-5 | TRBV6-5 | many | . | CASSYNQETQYF | TGTGCCAGCAGTTACAACCAAGAGACCCAGTACTTC
TRBJ1-4 | TRBV19 | once | . | CATRRSVDEKLFF | TGTGCCACCCGGAGGTCGGTGGATGAAAAACTGTTTTTT
TRBJ1-6 | TRBV12-3/TRBV12-4 | many | . | CASSELGDNSPLHF | TGTGCCAGCAGTGAGCTAGGCGACAATTCACCCCTCCACTTT
TRBJ1-1 | TRBV6-1 | many | . | CASSELGNTEAFF | TGTGCCAGCAGTGAATTGGGGAACACTGAAGCTTTCTTT
TRBJ2-5 | TRBV2 | few | . | CASGPAETQYF | TGTGCCAGCGGACCGGCGGAGACCCAGTACTTC
TRBJ2-4 | TRBV30 | many | . | CAWAGAESDIQYF | TGTGCCTGGGCAGGGGCCGAGTCGGACATTCAGTACTTC
TRBJ1-1 | TRBV2 | many | . | CASNLRGRGEAFF | TGTGCCAGCAACCTACGGGGGAGAGGTGAAGCTTTCTTT
TRBJ2-7 | TRBV7-9 | . | TRBD2 | CASSLAGLAGARDERYF | TGTGCCAGCAGCTTAGCGGGACTAGCGGGGGCCAGGGACGAGCGGTACTTC
TRBJ2-7 | TRBV5-1 | . | TRBD1 | CASTRTGGYF | TGCGCCAGCACCCGGACAGGGGGGTACTTC
TRBJ2-7 | TRBV6-1 | many | TRBD1 | CASSEGRQGASEQYF | TGTGCCAGCAGTGAAGGTCGGCAGGGGGCGAGCGAGCAGTACTTC
TRBJ2-7 | TRBV30 | few | . | CAWSHLYEQYF | TGTGCCTGGAGTCATCTTTACGAGCAGTACTTC
TRBJ1-5 | TRBV6-2/TRBV6-3 | few | . | CASSYQDWDQPQHF | TGTGCCAGCAGTTACCAGGACTGGGATCAGCCCCAGCATTTT
TRBJ2-7 | TRBV20-1 | . | . | CSASPLLGTAYEQYF | TGCAGTGCCAGCCCCCTACTGGGGACGGCCTACGAGCAGTACTTC
TRBJ2-6 | TRBV6-1 | many | . | CATDQGAGANVLTF | TGTGCCACCGACCAAGGGGCTGGGGCCAACGTCCTGACTTTC
TRBJ2-5 | TRBV29-1 | . | TRBD2 | CSVHPSGSGETQYF | TGCAGCGTTCATCCTAGCGGGAGCGGAGAGACCCAGTACTTC
TRBJ2-1 | TRBV2 | many | TRBD2 | CASSESTPLGEGEQFF | TGTGCCAGCAGTGAGTCGACCCCCTTGGGGGAGGGAGAGCAGTTCTTC
TRBJ2-5 | TRBV30 | few | . | CACPRGVQETQYF | TGTGCCTGCCCAAGGGGGGTGCAAGAGACCCAGTACTTC
TRBJ1-1 | TRBV12-3/TRBV12-4 | many | . | CASSFRRSNTEAFF | TGTGCCAGCAGTTTCCGGAGGTCGAACACTGAAGCTTTCTTT
TRBJ1-5 | TRBV6-1 | many | TRBD1 | CASSATGTGKNQPQHF | TGTGCCAGCAGTGCGACCGGGACAGGGAAGAATCAGCCCCAGCATTTT
TRBJ2-6 | TRBV7-3 | . | . | CASSLSLPGANVLTF | TGTGCCAGCAGCTTATCCCTCCCTGGGGCCAACGTCCTGACTTTC
TRBJ1-6 | TRBV30 | . | . | CAWSADGGGSYNSPLHF | TGTGCCTGGAGTGCCGACGGAGGGGGCTCCTATAATTCACCCCTCCACTTT
TRBJ2-7 | TRBV12-3/TRBV12-4 | many | TRBD2 | CASSPDSGDEQYF | TGTGCCAGCAGTCCGGATAGCGGGGACGAGCAGTACTTC
TRBJ2-7 | TRBV28 | . | . | CAGSFGPLEQYF | TGTGCCGGCAGTTTCGGACCCCTCGAGCAGTACTTC
TRBJ1-5 | TRBV28 | . | . | CASSLPGVNQPQHF | TGTGCCAGCAGCTTGCCAGGGGTGAATCAGCCCCAGCATTTT
TRBJ2-1 | TRBV2 | . | TRBD2 | CASTEREDNEQFF | TGTGCCAGCACGGAGCGGGAGGACAATGAGCAGTTCTTC
TRBJ2-7 | TRBV9 | many | TRBD1 | CASSVNPQGAGEQYF | TGTGCCAGCAGCGTAAATCCACAGGGGGCGGGCGAGCAGTACTTC
TRBJ1-5 | TRBV2 | many | . | CASNQGLDQPQHF | TGTGCCAGCAATCAGGGACTTGATCAGCCCCAGCATTTT
TRBJ2-5 | TRBV19 | few | TRBD2 | CASSVGLAGGPQETQYF | TGTGCCAGTAGTGTTGGACTAGCGGGGGGTCCCCAAGAGACCCAGTACTTC
TRBJ1-1 | TRBV5-1 | few | . | CASSFPENTEAFF | TGCGCCAGCAGCTTCCCGGAGAATACTGAAGCTTTCTTT
TRBJ2-3 | TRBV24-1 | . | TRBD2 | CATSDPTSGASTDTQYF | TGTGCCACCAGTGATCCTACTAGCGGCGCTTCCACAGATACGCAGTATTTT
TRBJ1-6 | TRBV12-3/TRBV12-4 | . | . | CASSLDGGSPLHF | TGTGCCAGCAGTTTAGACGGTGGATCACCCCTCCACTTT
TRBJ2-5 | TRBV2 | many | TRBD1 | CASSEGDREEETQYF | TGTGCCAGCAGTGAAGGGGACAGGGAAGAAGAGACCCAGTACTTC
TRBJ2-7 | TRBV3-1 | . | . | CASSQDLGGDYEQYF | TGTGCCAGCAGCCAAGATCTGGGCGGTGACTACGAGCAGTACTTC
TRBJ1-4 | TRBV19 | . | . | CASSIATGNNEKLFF | TGTGCCAGTAGTATTGCCACAGGGAATAATGAAAAACTGTTTTTT
TRBJ2-2 | TRBV29-1 | . | . | CSVVAGTGELFF | TGCAGCGTGGTAGCTGGTACCGGGGAGCTGTTTTTT
TRBJ1-4 | TRBV7-6 | once | . | CASSLAPGGGKLFF | TGTGCCAGCAGCTTAGCTCCGGGAGGGGGAAAACTGTTTTTT
TRBJ2-5 | TRBV20-1 | many | TRBD2 | CSVPQREGREETQYF | TGCAGTGTTCCACAGCGGGAGGGCCGGGAAGAGACCCAGTACTTC
TRBJ2-7 | TRBV27 | . | . | CASSLSGLAATRPYEQYF | TGTGCCAGCAGTTTATCAGGTTTGGCGGCTACTCGGCCCTACGAGCAGTACTTC
TRBJ1-1 | TRBV7-3 | few | . | CASSGQGLNTEAFF | TGTGCCAGCAGCGGGCAGGGGCTGAACACTGAAGCTTTCTTT
TRBJ1-1 | TRBV7-2 | . | TRBD1 | CASSPDRGRLAFF | TGTGCCAGCAGCCCTGACAGGGGGCGCCTCGCTTTCTTT
TRBJ2-5 | TRBV12-3/TRBV12-4 | . | TRBD1 | CATRNRGDEQHF | TGTGCCACCAGGAACAGGGGGGACGAGCAGCACTTC
TRBJ1-1 | TRBV27 | . | . | CASSLSMGKGDGNTEAFF | TGTGCCAGCAGTTTATCCATGGGGAAGGGGGATGGTAACACTGAAGCTTTCTTT
TRBJ1-2 | TRBV6-2/TRBV6-3 | . | TRBD1 | CASRSRDRANGYTF | TGTGCCAGCAGATCCCGGGACAGGGCCAATGGCTACACCTTC
TRBJ1-5 | TRBV30 | few | . | CAWSGQSNQPQHF | TGTGCCTGGAGTGGACAGAGCAATCAGCCCCAGCATTTT
TRBJ2-5 | TRBV3-1 | medium-sized | . | CASSQDGGFGETQYF | TGTGCCAGCAGCCAAGATGGTGGGTTTGGGGAGACCCAGTACTTC